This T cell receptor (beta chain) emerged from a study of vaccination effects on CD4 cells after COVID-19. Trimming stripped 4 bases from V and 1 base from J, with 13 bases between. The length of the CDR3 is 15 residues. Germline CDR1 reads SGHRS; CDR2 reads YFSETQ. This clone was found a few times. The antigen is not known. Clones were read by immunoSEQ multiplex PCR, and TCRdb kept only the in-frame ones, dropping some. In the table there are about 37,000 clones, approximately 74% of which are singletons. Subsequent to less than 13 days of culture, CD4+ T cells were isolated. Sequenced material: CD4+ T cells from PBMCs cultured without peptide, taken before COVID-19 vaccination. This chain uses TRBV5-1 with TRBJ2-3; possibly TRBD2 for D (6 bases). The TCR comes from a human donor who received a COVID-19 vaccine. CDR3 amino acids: CASSPGPSGTDTQYF. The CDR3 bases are TGCGCCAGCAGCCCCGGGCCTAGCGGCACAGATACGCAGTATTTT. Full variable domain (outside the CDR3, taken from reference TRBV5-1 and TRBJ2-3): KAGVTQTPRYLIKTRGQQVTLSCSPISGHRSVSWYQQTPGQGLQFLFEYFSETQRNKGNFPGRFSGRQFSNSRSEMNVSTLELGDSALYLCASSPGPSGTDTQYFGPGTRLTVL.